Described below is a single TCR beta chain sequence and its context. The data stem from a study of blood T cell repertoires in COVID-19. Study-level background: Sites across the United States, Italy and Spain contributed samples from acute and convalescent COVID-19. Nucleic acid was either cDNA or gDNA, and it came from T cells, B-cell-depleted T cells, or PBMCs.

Per the study methods: Amplified reference gene primers provided the basis for estimating nucleated cell counts. Profiled with immunoSEQ multiplex PCR; TCRdb holds only in-frame clones, not every one. Clonal size and the V and J genes are those of that table, whereas D and trimming came from the DNA. There are around 94,000 clones in the sample; roughly 80% occur only once, and around 17% lies in the top ten. The CDR3 has 15 residues. Trimming at V came to 3 bases and at J to 0 bases, leaving 6 bases not matched to a gene. The germline gives CDR1 SGHRS, CDR2 YFSETQ. The sequence was obtained from a human donor in a cohort sampled during active COVID-19. The chain joins TRBV5-1 to TRBJ2-7; 7 bases map to TRBD2. The sequencing sample was made of peripheral blood. CDR3 nucleotides: TGCGCCAGCAGCTGGGGGGGTAGTACCTCCTACGAGCAGTACTTC. Its protein product is CASSWGGSTSYEQYF.